This T cell receptor beta chain was identified during a study of cytomegalovirus exposure and HLA in healthy donors. Broader study findings: That first-cohort TCR clusters tended to co-occur in the 95 to 150 validation repertoires was found in a later analysis. A list of approximately 160 TCR beta chains associated with cytomegalovirus was given. A few of the chains that were CMV-associated were confirmed in vitro to be specific for CMV antigens.

In the case of this clone: The antigen remains undetermined.

Sequencing was performed with immunoSEQ multiplex PCR; in TCRdb, only in-frame clones are kept and a portion is missing. Found here are under 100,000 clones, around 96% of them singletons; the top ten hold 0.78%. This clonotype originated in a man younger than 30 in good health and CMV-seronegative. Sequenced: PBMCs.

CDR3 sequence: CASSSGYRGSREKLFF. The CDR3 bases are TGTGCCAGCAGCTCTGGGTATCGCGGGAGCCGTGAAAAACTGTTTTTT. The chain links TRBV5-4 to TRBJ1-4; D remains ambiguous. Trimming took off 3 bases at V and 7 bases at J, with 19 bases between the two ends. From germline, CDR1 is SGHNT and CDR2 YYREEE (reference sequence). CDR3 length equals 16 residues.